This T cell receptor beta chain comes out of a study of blood T cells in healthy people across ages. The overall study: About one barcoded beta molecule per two T cells came from capture by template switching. Overall study findings and caveats: Investigators viewed diversity estimates from one million T cells as underestimates, the study reported. Strong correlation existed between TCR beta diversity and naive T cell percentage.

To note about this clonotype: Its antigen is unknown.

The CDR3 is 15 amino acids. Looked up from germline, CDR1 is SGDLS and CDR2 is YYNGEE. V shed 1 base and J 3 bases; nucleotides not matched to a gene: 6. Using a J-beta primer mix together with a sample-barcoded 5' primer, a second PCR was run for about 7 to 12 cycles. A tag from a template-switch adaptor with 12 random nucleotides marked each cDNA molecule. TCRdb passed the 5' RACE reads through MiXCR, listing each CDR3 protein once. The sample holds 1.5 million to 1.8 million distinct CDR3 sequences, approximately 39% seen once. Sequenced sample: blood. The sequence came from a woman between 18 and 29 years old in good health. The chain couples TRBV9 to TRBJ1-1; 7 nucleotides match TRBD1. CDR3 sequence reads: CASSVLGGLYTEAFF. Written as DNA, the CDR3 is TGTGCCAGCAGCGTACTAGGGGGCCTGTACACTGAAGCTTTCTTT.